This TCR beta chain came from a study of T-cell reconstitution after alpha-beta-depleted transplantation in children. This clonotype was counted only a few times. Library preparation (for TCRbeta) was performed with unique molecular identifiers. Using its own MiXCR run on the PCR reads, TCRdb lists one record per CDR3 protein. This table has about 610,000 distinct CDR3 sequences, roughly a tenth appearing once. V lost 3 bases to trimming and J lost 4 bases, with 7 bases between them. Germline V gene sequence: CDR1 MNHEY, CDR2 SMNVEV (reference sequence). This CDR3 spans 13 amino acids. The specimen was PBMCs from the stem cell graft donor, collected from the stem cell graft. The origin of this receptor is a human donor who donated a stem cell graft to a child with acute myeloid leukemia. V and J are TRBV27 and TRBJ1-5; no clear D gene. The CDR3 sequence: CASSFSQNQPQHF. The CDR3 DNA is TGTGCCAGCAGTTTCTCCCAGAATCAGCCCCAGCATTTT.